The 26 T cell receptor beta chains reported below all come from one sample, sequenced in a study of OX40 agonist ivuxolimab in advanced cancers. The assay was immunoSEQ multiplex PCR, and TCRdb's table has in-frame clones only and misses some. The sample contains about 68,000 clones, more than 75% of which appear only once. The sequenced sample was CD4+ or CD8+ T cells sorted from blood, obtained in a trial of the OX40 agonist ivuxolimab. The receptors come from an adult with an advanced solid tumor such as melanoma, head and neck, liver or kidney cancer.

In this sample, this clone turned up once. V gene TRBV27 combines with J gene TRBJ2-1, with TRBD2 matching over 7 bases. This CDR3 region has 17 residues. Germline CDR1 is MNHEY and CDR2 is SMNVEV (reference sequence). V trimming: 5 bases; J trimming: 3 bases; junction bases outside the gene matches: 13. The DNA of the CDR3 is TGTGCCAGCAGTCGGTTGGCGCTAGCGGACCGCTACAATGAGCAGTTCTTC. Its translation: CASSRLALADRYNEQFF.

This clone was observed once. The V call is TRBV7-2, the J call TRBJ1-1; tentative D call: TRBD1 (6 bases). The germline CDR1 and CDR2 sequences are SGHTA and FQGNSA. Trimming took off 0 bases at V and 13 bases at J, with 12 bases between the two ends. This CDR3 is built from 12 residues. CDR3 sequence: CASSLAGQRVFF. For the CDR3, the DNA is TGTGCCAGCAGCTTAGCCGGACAGAGGGTTTTCTTT.

The DNA for the CDR3 is TGTGCCAGCAGTTCCACAGCCAGGGGAAATTTCAATGAGCAGTTCTTC. Amino acid sequence: CASSSTARGNFNEQFF. The chain uses TRBV6-5 and TRBJ2-1; D might be TRBD1 (6 bases). The CDR3 runs to 16 residues. Deletions cut 4 bases from V and 6 bases from J, with 19 bases between. Germline V gene lookup returns CDR1 MNHEY and CDR2 SVGAGI.

The V call is TRBV6-6, the J call TRBJ2-1; 9 nucleotides agree with TRBD2. The ends lost 1 base at V and 9 bases at J; junction bases unmatched: 4. The CDR3 contains 14 residues. CDR1 and CDR2 (germline): MNHNY, SVGAGI (reference sequence). DNA for the CDR3: TGTGCCAGCAGTTACTGGCGGGAGGGCGGTGAGCAGTTCTTC. Translation: CASSYWREGGEQFF.

V gene TRBV10-1 combines with J gene TRBJ2-1; 7 bases match TRBD1. CDR1 is WNHNN and CDR2 is SYGVQD in the germline V gene (reference sequence). This CDR3 contains 15 residues. V shed 0 bases, J shed 7 bases, and the junction held 6 bases outside the gene matches. The CDR3 loop reads CASSESRGFGNEQFF. The CDR3 DNA sequence: TGCGCCAGCAGTGAGTCCAGGGGGTTTGGGAATGAGCAGTTCTTC.

The V and J genes are TRBV9 and TRBJ2-7, with D possibly being TRBD1 or TRBD2 (5 bases each). With 4 bases removed from V and 4 bases from J, the gap between germline ends came to 12 bases. This CDR3 spans 13 amino acids. CDR1 and CDR2 (germline): SGDLS, YYNGEE. The CDR3 region has the DNA TGTGCCAGCAGCCTAAGGGGCGGGTACGAGCAGTACTTC. Translation: CASSLRGGYEQYF.

This chain links TRBV5-6 with TRBJ2-3; D is tentatively TRBD1 or TRBD2 (5 bases each). Per the germline V gene, CDR1 is SGHDT and CDR2 is YYEEEE. Trimming stripped 4 bases from V and 4 bases from J, with 22 bases between. The CDR3 consists of 17 residues. Here the CDR3 DNA reads TGTGCCAGCAGCGTCCTACGGGGCACTCGAGGGGCAGATACGCAGTATTTT. Translated: CASSVLRGTRGADTQYF.

The chain has TRBV10-2 and TRBJ1-2; D not resolved. The germline V gene has CDR1 WSHSY and CDR2 SAAADI. The CDR3 has 14 amino acids. Trimming cost V 3 bases and J 2 bases, with 10 bases left between them. DNA of the CDR3: TGCGCCAGCAGTGAACGAACAGCAAACTATGGCTACACCTTC. Amino acid sequence: CASSERTANYGYTF.

J is TRBJ2-3 and V is TRBV7-7; 8 bases map to TRBD1. CDR3 length equals 13 residues. Germline V gene sequence: CDR1 SSHAT, CDR2 FNYEAQ (reference sequence). This CDR3 reads CASSGGNADTQYF. The CDR3 coding sequence is TGTGCTAGCTCAGGGGGCAACGCAGATACGCAGTATTTT.

The genes are TRBV4-2 and TRBJ1-2, with D possibly matching TRBD1 (5 bases). Germline assignment: CDR1 LGHNA and CDR2 YNFKEQ. Trimming pared 1 base from V and 1 base from J, leaving 10 bases between. The CDR3 totals 15 residues. The DNA of the CDR3 is TGTGCCAGCAGCCAAGTCGGGGGGGTTAACTATGGCTACACCTTC. This gives the protein CASSQVGGVNYGYTF.

This sequence joins TRBV7-3 and TRBJ2-1, with D tentatively TRBD2 (5 bases). From germline, CDR1 is SGHTA and CDR2 FQGTGA. The CDR3 covers 15 residues. V dropped 5 bases and J dropped 2 bases, with 13 bases sitting between them. The CDR3 protein is CASSLRGLAYNEQFF. The CDR3 DNA reads as TGTGCCAGCAGCCTGAGAGGACTCGCCTACAATGAGCAGTTCTTC.

The rearrangement uses TRBV11-3 and TRBJ1-1; unclear D gene. Per the germline V gene, CDR1 is SGHNT and CDR2 is YENEEA. V was clipped by 3 bases and J by 4 bases, with 9 bases between them. The CDR3 has 13 residues. DNA for the CDR3: TGTGCCAGCAGCTTGGGGAGACGCACTGAAGCTTTCTTT. Protein sequence: CASSLGRRTEAFF.

The genes are TRBV7-6 and TRBJ1-3, with TRBD1 as a possible D gene (5 bases). This CDR3 region has 14 residues. Germline V lookup: CDR1 SGHVS, CDR2 FNYEAQ. Trimming shortened V by 5 bases and J by 4 bases, and 12 bases separated the two germline ends. CDR3 amino acids: CASSLGAQGNTIYF. The CDR3 coding sequence is TGTGCCAGCAGCCTAGGGGCACAGGGAAACACCATATATTTT.

This chain connects TRBV7-9 to TRBJ2-5, with D possibly being TRBD2 (5 bases). Trimming took 5 bases from V and 5 from J, leaving 18 bases between them. The CDR3 loop spans 15 amino acids. Germline CDR1 and CDR2: SEHNR and FQNEAQ (reference sequence). The CDR3: CASSHPLRDRETQYF. The CDR3 DNA reads as TGTGCCAGCAGCCACCCTTTGAGGGATCGGGAGACCCAGTACTTC.

The chain is built from TRBV5-1 and TRBJ2-5; a weak D match, TRBD2 (6 bases). Germline V gene data show CDR1 as SGHRS and CDR2 as YFSETQ. CDR3 length: 13 amino acids. Trimming removed 3 bases from V and 4 bases from J, with 10 bases in between. Written as DNA, the CDR3 is TGCGCCAGCAGCTGGGGAGGCGGAGAGACCCAGTACTTC. It specifies CASSWGGGETQYF.

The gene calls are TRBV19 and TRBJ2-5, with D unresolved. The CDR3 is made up of 12 amino acids. V was trimmed by 6 bases and J by 2 bases, leaving 7 bases between them. Germline values: CDR1 LNHDA, CDR2 SQIVND (reference sequence). The CDR3 here is CASSQVQETQYF. CDR3 bases: TGTGCCAGTAGCCAGGTTCAAGAGACCCAGTACTTC.

The rearrangement links TRBV28 to TRBJ2-6; TRBD1 is a possible D gene (6 bases). The length of the CDR3 is 15 residues. Germline V gives CDR1 MDHEN, CDR2 SYDVKM. Trimming stripped 6 bases from V and 0 bases from J, with 9 bases between. The CDR3 sequence: CASRTQGSGANVLTF. In DNA form, the CDR3 reads TGTGCCAGCAGGACACAGGGCTCTGGGGCCAACGTCCTGACTTTC.

The chain recombines TRBV7-2 with TRBJ1-5; no clear D. This CDR3 contains 15 residues. V gave up 1 base and J gave up 1 base, with 8 bases separating them. From germline, CDR1 is SGHTA and CDR2 FQGNSA. Here the CDR3 DNA reads TGTGCCAGCAGCTTAGGGAGTTCAAGCAATCAGCCCCAGCATTTT. It yields the protein CASSLGSSSNQPQHF.

The rearrangement joins TRBV6-5 to TRBJ2-7; 7 nucleotides line up with TRBD1. Unmatched junction bases numbered 4, after V lost 5 bases and J lost 0 bases. CDR1 MNHEY and CDR2 SVGAGI come from the germline V gene. CDR3 length: 14 amino acids. The CDR3 sequence is CASSRTGSSYEQYF. In nucleotides, the CDR3 is TGTGCCAGCAGTCGGACAGGCAGCTCCTACGAGCAGTACTTC.

This sequence joins TRBV10-3 and TRBJ2-3, with a weak D call TRBD1 (5 bases). Germline CDR1 and CDR2: ENHRY and SYGVKD. This CDR3 is built from 12 residues. V lost 6 bases to trimming and J lost 1 base, with 5 bases between them. CDR3: CAIRGRTDTQYF. The CDR3 DNA is TGTGCCATCAGGGGGCGCACAGATACGCAGTATTTT.

This rearrangement joins TRBV5-6 to TRBJ2-3; D perhaps matches TRBD1 (6 bases). Germline V gene sequence: CDR1 SGHDT, CDR2 YYEEEE. The V end lost 3 bases, the J end lost 6 bases, and 23 bases lay between the germline ends. The CDR3 contains 17 residues. The CDR3 region is CASSSVDAQGIPDTQYF. The CDR3 bases are TGTGCCAGCAGCTCTGTCGATGCCCAGGGGATCCCCGATACGCAGTATTTT.

CDR3 loop: CSCRGQGGTEAFF. In DNA form, the CDR3 reads TGCAGCTGTCGAGGACAGGGAGGGACTGAAGCTTTCTTT. The rearrangement uses TRBV29-1 and TRBJ1-1, with 8 positions matching TRBD1. Trimming at V came to 8 bases and at J to 5 bases, leaving 10 bases not matched to a gene. CDR1 and CDR2 (germline): SQVTM, ANQGSEA. This CDR3 is built from 13 residues.

This clone was picked up one time. The chain joins TRBV4-1 to TRBJ2-3; 7 nucleotides match TRBD1. Germline assignment: CDR1 MGHRA and CDR2 YSYEKL. The CDR3 has 15 residues. Trimming took 6 bases from V and 0 from J; bases not matched to a gene: 6. The CDR3 is CASSLQGVSTDTQYF. CDR3 coding DNA: TGCGCCAGCAGTCTCCAGGGGGTTAGCACAGATACGCAGTATTTT.

This rearrangement joins TRBV9 to TRBJ2-1; D may be TRBD2 (6 bases). The CDR3 contains 14 residues. V lost 3 bases to trimming and J lost 8 bases, with 15 bases between them. The germline gives CDR1 SGDLS, CDR2 YYNGEE. CDR3 protein: CASSAGGGKDEQFF. CDR3 nucleotide sequence: TGTGCCAGCAGCGCCGGGGGAGGCAAGGATGAGCAGTTCTTC.

The chain recombines TRBV5-1 with TRBJ1-4, with D unclear. The germline V gene encodes CDR1 SGHRS and CDR2 YFSETQ. Trimming removed 4 bases from V and 5 bases from J, with 15 bases in between. The CDR3 has 15 residues. The CDR3 sequence: CASSGRTAQNEKLFF. Written as DNA, the CDR3 is TGCGCCAGCAGCGGACGGACCGCCCAGAATGAAAAACTGTTTTTT.

The V call is TRBV9, the J call TRBJ2-5; D remains unclear. Trimming shortened V by 0 bases and J by 5 bases, and 17 bases separated the two germline ends. The CDR3 length is 16 residues. The V gene's germline CDR1 is SGDLS and CDR2 YYNGEE. CDR3 region: CASSVGPTLVGETQYF. The CDR3 DNA sequence: TGTGCCAGCAGCGTAGGACCAACCCTAGTTGGGGAGACCCAGTACTTC. The full variable domain, in which reference TRBV9 and TRBJ2-5 provide the parts outside the CDR3, is DSGVTQTPKHLITATGQRVTLRCSPRSGDLSVYWYQQSLDQGLQFLIQYYNGEERAKGNILERFSAQQFPDLHSELNLSSLELGDSALYFCASSVGPTLVGETQYFGPGTRLLVL.